The rows below give T cell receptor beta chains drawn from one sample of a study of T cells in Graves' hyperthyroidism and ophthalmopathy. TCRdb re-analysed the multiplex PCR reads in MiXCR, keeping a single row per CDR3 protein. The sample contains hundreds of thousands of distinct CDR3 sequences, about 14% of which appear only once. The sequenced sample was blood. The receptor set was obtained from a woman aged 25 to 39 with Graves' hyperthyroidism. Each CDR3 is given without its conserved first and last residue. Each record gives: CDR3 length, J gene, V gene, CDR3 protein.

>13|TRBJ1-5|TRBV30
AWSPGTGINQPQH
>12|TRBJ2-1|TRBV29-1
SVSQEVSYNEQF
>11|TRBJ2-3|TRBV14
ASSQNREGTQY
>14|TRBJ2-1|TRBV12-3/TRBV12-4
ASTLPSGRGYNEQF
>11|TRBJ1-5|TRBV5-1
ASTETGGQPQH
>13|TRBJ2-2|TRBV9
ASSPRTGNTGELF
>11|TRBJ1-1|TRBV7-2
ASSLVTRGEAF
>12|TRBJ1-1|TRBV11-2
ASSLGTGGPEAF
>13|TRBJ2-1|TRBV7-8
ASSLDPGAYNEQF
>12|TRBJ2-5|TRBV7-9
ASSFPVPRETQY
>11|TRBJ2-5|TRBV14
ASSQDGLETQY